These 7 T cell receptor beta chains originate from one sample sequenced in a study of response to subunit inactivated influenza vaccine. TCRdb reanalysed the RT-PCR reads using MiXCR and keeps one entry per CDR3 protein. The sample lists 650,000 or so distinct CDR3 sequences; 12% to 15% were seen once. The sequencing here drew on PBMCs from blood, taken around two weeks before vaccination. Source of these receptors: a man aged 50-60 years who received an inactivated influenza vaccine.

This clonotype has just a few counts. Here the CDR3 reads CASSFPGTPYGYTF. As DNA, the CDR3 is TGTGCCAGCAGTTTCCCCGGGACACCCTATGGCTACACCTTC. V is TRBV12-3 or TRBV12-4 and J is TRBJ1-2; weak D call: TRBD1 (6 bases). This CDR3 is 14 amino acids long. Deletions cut 3 bases from V and 4 bases from J, with 12 bases between.

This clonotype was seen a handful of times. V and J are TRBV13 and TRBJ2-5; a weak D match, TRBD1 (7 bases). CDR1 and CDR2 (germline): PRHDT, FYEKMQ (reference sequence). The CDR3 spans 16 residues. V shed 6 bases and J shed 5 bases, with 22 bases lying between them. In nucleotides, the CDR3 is TGTGCCAGCAGACCCTCGCAGGCAGGGGGGTGGGAGACCCAGTACTTC. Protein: CASRPSQAGGWETQYF.

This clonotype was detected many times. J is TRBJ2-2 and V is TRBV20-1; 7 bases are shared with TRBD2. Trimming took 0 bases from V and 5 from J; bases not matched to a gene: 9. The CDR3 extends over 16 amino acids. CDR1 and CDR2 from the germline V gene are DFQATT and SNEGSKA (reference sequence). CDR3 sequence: CSARDPGRHWTGELFF. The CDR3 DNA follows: TGCAGTGCTAGAGATCCCGGGAGGCATTGGACCGGGGAGCTGTTTTTT.

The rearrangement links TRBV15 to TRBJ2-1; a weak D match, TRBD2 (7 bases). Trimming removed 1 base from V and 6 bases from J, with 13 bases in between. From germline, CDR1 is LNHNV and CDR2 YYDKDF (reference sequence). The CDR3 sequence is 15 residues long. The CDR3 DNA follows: TGTGCCACCAGCAGAGGGGGCGGGGGCTCCAATGAGCAGTTCTTC. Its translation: CATSRGGGGSNEQFF.

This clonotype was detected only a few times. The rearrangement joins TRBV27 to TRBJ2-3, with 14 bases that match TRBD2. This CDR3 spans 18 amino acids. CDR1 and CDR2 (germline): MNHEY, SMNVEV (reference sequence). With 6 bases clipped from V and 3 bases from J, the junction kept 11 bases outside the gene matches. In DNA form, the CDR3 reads TGTGCCAGCAGCCAGGGACTAGCGGGGGATGGTCGTACAGATACGCAGTATTTT. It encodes CASSQGLAGDGRTDTQYF.

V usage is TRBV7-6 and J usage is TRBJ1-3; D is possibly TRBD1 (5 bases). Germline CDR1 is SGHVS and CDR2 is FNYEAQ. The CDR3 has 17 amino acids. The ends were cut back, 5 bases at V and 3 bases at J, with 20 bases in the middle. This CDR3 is CASSMSGGLLGGNTIYF. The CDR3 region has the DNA TGTGCCAGCAGCATGTCGGGGGGACTCCTTGGTGGAAACACCATATATTTT.

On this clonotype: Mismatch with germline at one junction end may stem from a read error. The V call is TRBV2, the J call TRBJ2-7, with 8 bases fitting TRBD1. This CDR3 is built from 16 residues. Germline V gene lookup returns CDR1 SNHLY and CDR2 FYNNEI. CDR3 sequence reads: CASRGGGQGAMYAQYF. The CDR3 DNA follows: TGTGCCAGCCGCGGCGGTGGTCAGGGGGCGATGTACGCGCAGTACTTC. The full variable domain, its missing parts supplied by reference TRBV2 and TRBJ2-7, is EPEVTQTPSHQVTQMGQEVILRCVPISNHLYFYWYRQILGQKVEFLVSFYNNEISEKSEIFDDQFSVERPDGSNFTLKIRSTKLEDSAMYFCASRGGGQGAMYAQYFGPGTRLTVT.